A single sample is the source of the 24 T cell receptor beta chains below, sequenced in a study of blood T cell repertoires in COVID-19. Profiled with immunoSEQ multiplex PCR; TCRdb holds only in-frame clones, not every one. The data show 100,000 or so clones, around 76% seen once. The material sequenced was peripheral blood. These receptor sequences come from a woman between 70 and 85 years old with acute or convalescent COVID-19.

In this sample, this clone turned up once. The rearrangement joins TRBV6-6 to TRBJ2-5, with 8 bases matching TRBD1. CDR3 length: 16 residues. The trim removed 2 bases at V and 2 bases at J, leaving 7 bases unmatched. Germline assignment: CDR1 MNHNY and CDR2 SVGAGI (reference sequence). Written as DNA, the CDR3 is TGTGCCAGCAGTTACGCCCCCGGGACAGGACAAGAGACCCAGTACTTC. As protein: CASSYAPGTGQETQYF.

This clone occurred a few times. The V and J genes are TRBV6-5 and TRBJ1-4, with 7 bases fitting TRBD1. This CDR3 contains 15 residues. Germline loops: CDR1 MNHEY, CDR2 SVGAGI. The trim removed 6 bases at V and 5 bases at J, leaving 9 bases unmatched. This CDR3 is CASRDSGQMNEKLFF. The CDR3 DNA is TGTGCCAGCAGGGACTCGGGACAGATGAATGAAAAACTGTTTTTT.

The gene calls are TRBV19 and TRBJ1-1; D is ambiguous. Trimming removed 1 base at V and 6 bases at J, with 9 bases between. Germline CDR1 is LNHDA and CDR2 is SQIVND (reference sequence). The CDR3 runs 13 residues. The CDR3 here is CASSIGGFAEAFF. The CDR3 DNA sequence: TGTGCCAGTAGTATAGGAGGGTTCGCTGAAGCTTTCTTT.

V gene TRBV10-3 combines with J gene TRBJ1-3; D ambiguous. The V end lost 5 bases, the J end lost 2 bases, and 13 bases lay between the germline ends. The germline V gene encodes CDR1 ENHRY and CDR2 SYGVKD. The CDR3 runs to 15 residues. This chain's CDR3 is CAISPAKAAGNTIYF. The DNA of the CDR3 is TGTGCCATCAGTCCAGCGAAGGCGGCTGGAAACACCATATATTTT.

The chain combines TRBV4-2 with TRBJ2-2, with 7 bases matching TRBD2. V shed 3 bases and J 5 bases; nucleotides not matched to a gene: 6. This CDR3 contains 15 residues. Per the germline V gene, CDR1 is LGHNA and CDR2 is YNFKEQ. This CDR3 is CASSQGIGGTGELFF. The DNA for the CDR3 is TGTGCCAGCAGCCAGGGAATCGGGGGGACCGGGGAGCTGTTTTTT.

The V call is TRBV3-1 (or the pseudogene TRBV3-2), the J call TRBJ1-6; 8 bases align to TRBD1. After removal of 2 bases from V and 10 bases from J, the junction contained 7 bases not matched to a gene. The CDR3 consists of 15 residues. Germline CDR1 LGHDT, CDR2 YNNKEL (reference sequence). The CDR3 coding sequence is TGTGCCAGCAGCCAACGGACAGGGCACGGATCACCCCTCCACTTT. Its protein product is CASSQRTGHGSPLHF.

This clone was detected a few times. The chain employs TRBV2 and TRBJ1-1; 9 bases fit TRBD1. Germline V CDR1 and CDR2: SNHLY, FYNNEI. V dropped 11 bases and J dropped 0; count of bases not matched to a gene: 10. CDR3 length: 15 residues. The CDR3 spells CAGGQGGLMNTEAFF. The CDR3 DNA reads TGTGCCGGGGGACAGGGAGGCCTTATGAACACTGAAGCTTTCTTT. The full variable domain, its missing parts supplied by reference TRBV2 and TRBJ1-1, is EPEVTQTPSHQVTQMGQEVILRCVPISNHLYFYWYRQILGQKVEFLVSFYNNEISEKSEIFDDQFSVERPDGSNFTLKIRSTKLEDSAMYFCAGGQGGLMNTEAFFGQGTRLTVV.

V usage is TRBV28 and J usage is TRBJ1-1, with TRBD1 matching over 7 bases. This CDR3 spans 15 amino acids. The V and J ends lost 3 bases and 1 base, in that order; junction bases with no gene match: 5. CDR1 is MDHEN, CDR2 SYDVKM, per germline. CDR3 loop: CASSFLAGGNTEAFF. CDR3 coding DNA: TGTGCCAGCAGTTTTCTGGCAGGGGGGAACACTGAAGCTTTCTTT.

The V gene is TRBV7-2, the J gene TRBJ1-5, with TRBD1 matching over 10 bases. The CDR3 loop spans 14 amino acids. The junction had 0 bases not matched to a gene; V was cut back by 5 bases and J by 2 bases. Germline V gene lookup returns CDR1 SGHTA and CDR2 FQGNSA. In nucleotides, the CDR3 is TGTGCCAGCAGCGGGACAGGGGGCAATCAGCCCCAGCATTTT. Translating it yields CASSGTGGNQPQHF.

This clone has only one observation. The chain combines TRBV7-9 with TRBJ2-5; 11 bases fit TRBD2. The CDR3 has 13 amino acids. Germline CDR1 SEHNR, CDR2 FQNEAQ (reference sequence). Trimming removed 5 bases from V and 7 bases from J; junction bases left unmatched: 3. CDR3 loop: CASSLGLAGTQYF. CDR3 coding DNA: TGTGCCAGCAGCCTTGGACTAGCGGGGACCCAGTACTTC.

This clone was seen a handful of times. This rearrangement joins TRBV27 to TRBJ1-1; D is perhaps TRBD1 (5 bases). The CDR3 covers 12 residues. Trimming left V 6 bases short and J 5 bases short, with 10 bases between. Germline V CDR1 and CDR2: MNHEY, SMNVEV (reference sequence). CDR3 region: CASRGLGTEAFF. The CDR3, as DNA: TGTGCCAGCAGGGGGCTTGGAACTGAAGCTTTCTTT.

This rearrangement joins TRBV27 to TRBJ2-2; D possibly corresponds to TRBD2 (6 bases). The CDR3 covers 14 residues. V was clipped by 5 bases and J by 4 bases, with 11 bases between them. Germline assignment: CDR1 MNHEY and CDR2 SMNVEV (reference sequence). The CDR3 is CASSTGDRTGELFF. DNA for the CDR3: TGTGCCAGCAGTACGGGGGATCGCACCGGGGAGCTGTTTTTT.

The chain recombines TRBV5-1 with TRBJ2-7; 8 bases align to TRBD1. This CDR3 comprises 13 residues. Germline CDR1 and CDR2: SGHRS and YFSETQ. The junction had 7 bases not matched to a gene; V was cut back by 4 bases and J by 7 bases. CDR3 sequence: CASSRGQGGEQYF. CDR3 DNA: TGCGCCAGCAGCCGAGGACAGGGCGGGGAGCAGTACTTC.

The V call is TRBV24-1, the J call TRBJ2-2; 10 bases are a match to TRBD2. The CDR3 covers 17 residues. Germline V gene data show CDR1 as KGHDR and CDR2 as SFDVKD. The V segment lost 3 bases and the J segment 3 bases; nucleotides outside the gene matches: 6. The CDR3 DNA reads TGTGCCACCAGTGATGTAGCGGGGGGACCAGACACCGGGGAGCTGTTTTTT. This encodes CATSDVAGGPDTGELFF.

This sequence joins TRBV30 and TRBJ1-2; D call uncertain. Germline V gives CDR1 GTSNPN, CDR2 SVGIG (reference sequence). The V gene lost 1 base and the J gene lost 6 bases, with 12 bases spanning the gap. The length of the CDR3 is 13 residues. As DNA, the CDR3 is TGTGCCTGGAGTGGTGACTCTCTGCATGGCTACACCTTC. This sequence encodes CAWSGDSLHGYTF. Using reference TRBV30 and TRBJ1-2 for the parts outside the CDR3, the full variable domain is SQTIHQWPATLVQPVGSPLSLECTVEGTSNPNLYWYRQAAGRGLQLLFYSVGIGQISSEVPQNLSASRPQDRQFILSSKKLLLSDSGFYLCAWSGDSLHGYTFGSGTRLTVV.

J is TRBJ1-5 and V is TRBV19, with TRBD1 matching over 11 bases. The V gene's germline CDR1 is LNHDA and CDR2 SQIVND (reference sequence). V dropped 6 bases and J dropped 5; count of bases not matched to a gene: 6. The CDR3 runs to 15 residues. The CDR3 DNA sequence: TGTGCCAGTAGCCAAGGACAGGGGGCAGATCAGCCCCAGCATTTT. Protein: CASSQGQGADQPQHF.

This chain uses TRBV7-9 with TRBJ2-3, with 10 nucleotides matching TRBD2. CDR3 length: 16 amino acids. The junction had 7 bases not matched to a gene; V was cut back by 1 base and J by 6 bases. Germline loops: CDR1 SEHNR, CDR2 FQNEAQ (reference sequence). The CDR3 DNA sequence: TGTGCCAGCAGCTTAGGGAGCGGGGGGGCCTTCGATACGCAGTATTTT. Residues: CASSLGSGGAFDTQYF.

The chain recombines TRBV15 with TRBJ2-5; tentative D call: TRBD1 (5 bases). V was shortened by 0 bases and J by 2 bases, with 13 bases between the two germline ends. Germline V gene data show CDR1 as LNHNV and CDR2 as YYDKDF (reference sequence). CDR3 length equals 16 residues. The CDR3 DNA reads TGTGCCACCAGCAGAGAGGGGCAGCTAAATCAAGAGACCCAGTACTTC. Translating it yields CATSREGQLNQETQYF.

The chain recombines TRBV19 with TRBJ1-6, with D possibly TRBD1 on 5 matching bases. Germline loops: CDR1 LNHDA, CDR2 SQIVND (reference sequence). The length of the CDR3 is 17 residues. V lost 7 bases and J lost 0, with 16 bases in between. The CDR3 DNA reads as TGTGCCAGTAACGGGGGACTCGTAAGCTCCTATAATTCACCCCTCCACTTT. Translation gives CASNGGLVSSYNSPLHF.

This chain connects TRBV21-1 to TRBJ1-1; the table's D gene call, TRBD1, was not cross checked with the DNA. TRBV21-1 is designated a pseudogene. This CDR3 is 16 amino acids long. For the CDR3, the DNA is TGTGCCAGCAGCAAAGCGCTTTGGGGCCGGGGACAGGAAGCTTTCTTT. Translating it yields CASSKALWGRGQEAFF.

Worth noting for this clone: Other DNA sequences in this specimen translate into the identical CDR3. This sequence joins TRBV19 and TRBJ2-1, with 9 bases aligning to TRBD2. CDR3 length equals 16 residues. Per germline, CDR1 LNHDA and CDR2 SQIVND (reference sequence). V shed 1 base and J 9 bases; nucleotides not matched to a gene: 10. In nucleotides, the CDR3 is TGTGCCAGTAGTATAGGGGGCGGGAGGGGAAGGGGTGAGCAGTTCTTC. This sequence encodes CASSIGGGRGRGEQFF. The complete variable domain, with remaining parts taken from reference TRBV19 and TRBJ2-1, reads DGGITQSPKYLFRKEGQNVTLSCEQNLNHDAMYWYRQDPGQGLRLIYYSQIVNDFQKGDIAEGYSVSREKKESFPLTVTSAQKNPTAFYLCASSIGGGRGRGEQFFGPGTRLTVL.

J is TRBJ1-2 and V is TRBV5-1, with D possibly being TRBD1 (6 bases). Trimming pared 3 bases from V and 0 bases from J, leaving 9 bases between. Per germline, CDR1 SGHRS and CDR2 YFSETQ. The CDR3 spans 14 residues. CDR3 nucleotide sequence: TGCGCCAGCAGCTCACAGGGTTCTAACTATGGCTACACCTTC. Translated: CASSSQGSNYGYTF.

This clone was seen many times. The rearrangement uses TRBV7-9 and TRBJ1-2; D may be TRBD1 (5 bases). CDR1 SEHNR and CDR2 FQNEAQ come from the germline V gene (reference sequence). V lost 5 bases and J lost 7, with 14 bases in between. The CDR3 totals 13 residues. The CDR3 loop is CASSPTEVGGYTF. DNA for the CDR3: TGTGCCAGCAGCCCGACAGAAGTCGGTGGCTACACCTTC.

The chain joins TRBV7-8 to TRBJ2-2; D may be TRBD1 (6 bases). CDR1 SGHVS and CDR2 FQNEAQ come from the germline V gene. The V end lost 1 base, the J end lost 6 bases, and 9 bases lay between the germline ends. The CDR3 covers 14 residues. DNA of the CDR3: TGTGCCAGCAGCTTAGATCAGGGGCCCGGGGAGCTGTTTTTT. It specifies CASSLDQGPGELFF.